This T cell receptor beta chain was identified during a study of graft-versus-host responses after intestinal transplantation. The CDR3 is made up of 14 amino acids. The V end was cut by 2 bases, the J end by 1 base, with 8 bases between. CDR1 LGHNA and CDR2 YSLEER come from the germline V gene. Repertoires were generated with immunoSEQ multiplex PCR, while TCRdb's copy carries only in-frame clones and drops some. The sample gives more than 90,000 clones, about 92% of which show up once; 1.2% is in the top ten. Worth noting for this clone: The antigen is undetermined.

This material consisted of unstimulated CD8+ T cells sorted from spleen or lymph node cells, taken before transplant. This chain joins TRBV4-3 and TRBJ1-1; D remains unclear. This clonotype was obtained from a human donor who was the organ donor for an intestinal transplant. CDR3: CASSQWAENTEAFF. The CDR3 nucleotides are TGCGCCAGCAGCCAATGGGCAGAGAACACTGAAGCTTTCTTT.